The T cell receptor beta chain described here comes from a study of blood T cell repertoires in COVID-19. Background on the study: Material from acute and convalescent COVID-19 was sourced from the United States, Italy and Spain.

As handled by the study authors: How many nucleated cells were present was estimated from reference gene primer amplification. Sequenced by immunoSEQ multiplex PCR; TCRdb stores in-frame clones only, minus some. D and trimming were read from the DNA, whereas the V and J calls and clone size are those reported in that table. The repertoire has 95,000 to 110,000 clones, 60% to 85% of them found once; the top ten carry approximately 4.3%. The trim removed 4 bases at V and 3 bases at J, leaving 6 bases unmatched. Looked up from germline, CDR1 is SGHKS and CDR2 is YYEKEE (reference sequence). The CDR3 covers 16 residues.

The receptor was derived from a man aged 65 to 85 with acute or convalescent COVID-19. The sample consisted of peripheral blood. The chain has TRBV5-5 and TRBJ2-6; 8 bases are a match to TRBD1. CDR3 protein: CASSTQGAVGANVLTF. As DNA, the CDR3 is TGTGCCAGCAGCACGCAGGGGGCAGTTGGGGCCAACGTCCTGACTTTC.